These 18 T cell receptor beta chains originate from one sample sequenced in a study of T-cell reconstitution after alpha-beta-depleted transplantation in children (TCRdb year 2016). The library was produced with PCR. The instrument was an Illumina HiSeq 2500. TCR libraries were prepared with molecular barcoding, using unique molecular identifiers to normalize TCRbeta repertoire quantification. TCRdb applied fastp at Q25 and MiXCR to the public reads, then kept only in-frame beta chains. For every CDR3 protein sequence, its rows merge into one entry that carries the most common genes and DNA. This sample has 500,000 to 600,000 distinct CDR3 sequences in its table, and approximately 20% of those were observed once. 2.5% to 4% of the sample lies in the top ten. The sample in question was PBMCs from the stem cell graft donor, obtained from the stem cell graft. The receptors stem from a human donor who donated a stem cell graft to a child with acute lymphoblastic leukemia.

DNA for the CDR3: TGTGCCTGGAGTGGACCCGACAGGGAGCAGTACTTC. Residues: CAWSGPDREQYF. The chain has TRBV30 and TRBJ2-7; D may be TRBD1 (6 bases). The CDR3 runs 12 residues. Germline V gives CDR1 GTSNPN, CDR2 SVGIG (reference sequence). The V end was cut by 1 base, the J end by 7 bases, with 11 bases between.

The chain joins TRBV6-5 to TRBJ1-2, with D possibly matching TRBD1 (5 bases). The germline V gene has CDR1 MNHEY and CDR2 SVGAGI. The CDR3 totals 12 residues. V dropped 8 bases and J dropped 2 bases, with 9 bases sitting between them. CDR3 region: CASGTANYGYTF. The DNA of the CDR3 is TGTGCCAGCGGGACCGCAAACTATGGCTACACCTTC.

This chain uses TRBV29-1 with TRBJ2-5, with D hard to call. The CDR3 is 12 residues long. Germline assignment: CDR1 SQVTM and CDR2 ANQGSEA. The V end lost 6 bases, the J end lost 1 base, and 9 bases lay between the germline ends. This chain's CDR3 is CSVNSAQETQYF. In DNA, the CDR3 is TGCAGCGTGAACAGTGCCCAAGAGACCCAGTACTTC. The complete variable domain, with remaining parts taken from reference TRBV29-1 and TRBJ2-5, reads SAVISQKPSRDICQRGTSLTIQCQVDSQVTMMFWYRQQPGQSLTLIATANQGSEATYESGFVIDKFPISRPNLTFSTLTVSNMSPEDSSIYLCSVNSAQETQYFGPGTRLLVL.

In this sample, this clonotype turned up a few times. V is TRBV7-9 and J is TRBJ1-1; 7 positions match TRBD1. Germline V CDR1 and CDR2: SEHNR, FQNEAQ (reference sequence). The CDR3 has 17 residues. The V segment lost 2 bases and the J segment 5 bases; nucleotides outside the gene matches: 14. CDR3 residues: CASSLSGWEGAGTEAFF. Here the CDR3 DNA reads TGTGCCAGCAGCTTATCCGGTTGGGAGGGGGCTGGTACTGAAGCTTTCTTT.

This clonotype was counted only a few times. This chain connects TRBV12-3 or TRBV12-4 to TRBJ2-1; TRBD2 is a possible D gene (6 bases). V dropped 6 bases and J dropped 1 base, with 13 bases sitting between them. The CDR3 covers 15 residues. The CDR3 is CASSHREYSYNEQFF. The CDR3 region has the DNA TGTGCCAGCAGCCACCGGGAGTATTCCTACAATGAGCAGTTCTTC.

In its sample, this clonotype was seen a few times. The chain couples TRBV29-1 to TRBJ2-7; TRBD2 matches 7 bases. V lost 4 bases and J lost 4; bases outside the gene matches: 10. Germline values: CDR1 SQVTM, CDR2 ANQGSEA. The CDR3 extends over 14 amino acids. The CDR3 sequence: CSVVSGQGGYEQYF. The CDR3, as DNA: TGCAGCGTTGTATCGGGGCAGGGAGGGTACGAGCAGTACTTC.

This clonotype was picked up a small number of times. The chain links TRBV2 to TRBJ1-4, with 7 bases matching TRBD1. Germline V gene data show CDR1 as SNHLY and CDR2 as FYNNEI. Trimming removed 7 bases from V and 2 bases from J; junction bases left unmatched: 7. The CDR3 extends over 15 amino acids. In DNA form, the CDR3 reads TGTGCCAGCAAGACTCTGACAGGGACTAATGAAAAACTGTTTTTT. Translating it yields CASKTLTGTNEKLFF.

This clonotype was observed a few times. The V gene is TRBV12-3 or TRBV12-4, the J gene TRBJ2-1, with D perhaps TRBD2 (5 bases). Trimming stripped 4 bases from V and 10 bases from J, with 11 bases between. The CDR3 covers 12 residues. The CDR3 loop is CASSYAGTEQFF. The CDR3 nucleotides are TGTGCCAGCAGTTATGCGGGCACAGAGCAGTTCTTC.

The V and J genes are TRBV7-9 and TRBJ1-2; unclear D gene. Trimming shortened V by 5 bases and J by 4 bases, and 11 bases separated the two germline ends. Germline CDR1 and CDR2: SEHNR and FQNEAQ (reference sequence). The CDR3 sequence is 13 residues long. The CDR3 coding sequence is TGTGCCAGCAGCCACCTCGCCGGCTATGGCTACACCTTC. This encodes CASSHLAGYGYTF.

The chain has TRBV18 and TRBJ1-4; D is uncertain. CDR1 KGHSH and CDR2 LQKENI come from the germline V gene. Trimming removed 4 bases from V and 6 bases from J, with 9 bases in between. The CDR3 spans 13 residues. The CDR3 spells CASSLGSHEKLFF. CDR3 in DNA: TGTGCCAGCTCACTAGGGAGTCATGAAAAACTGTTTTTT.

This clonotype was seen repeatedly, ten times or more. The chain has TRBV12-3 or TRBV12-4 and TRBJ2-4, with a possible D match to TRBD1 (5 bases). The CDR3 length is 12 residues. Between the trimmed V and J ends, which lost 3 bases and 8 bases, there was a span of 8 bases. The CDR3 DNA is TGTGCCAGCAGTTTGGCCAGGGACATTCAGTACTTC. Translated: CASSLARDIQYF.

The chain combines TRBV9 with TRBJ2-2; no reliable D call. The CDR3 sequence is 12 residues long. V lost 4 bases to trimming and J lost 10 bases, with 11 bases between them. CDR1 is SGDLS, CDR2 YYNGEE, per germline. CDR3 residues: CASSFNPVELFF. DNA for the CDR3: TGTGCCAGCAGCTTTAACCCGGTGGAGCTGTTTTTT. Full variable domain (outside the CDR3, taken from reference TRBV9 and TRBJ2-2): DSGVTQTPKHLITATGQRVTLRCSPRSGDLSVYWYQQSLDQGLQFLIQYYNGEERAKGNILERFSAQQFPDLHSELNLSSLELGDSALYFCASSFNPVELFFGEGSRLTVL.

This clonotype has a handful of counts. The rearrangement joins TRBV5-1 to TRBJ2-2; 12 bases are a match to TRBD1. Germline trimming cut 0 bases from V and 6 bases from J; bases unmatched to any gene: 12. Per germline, CDR1 SGHRS and CDR2 YFSETQ. CDR3 size: 19 residues. CDR3 in DNA: TGCGCCAGCAGCTTGGTCCGGGACAGGGGGCGCGGTCGCGCCGGGGAGCTGTTTTTT. This encodes CASSLVRDRGRGRAGELFF.

The chain joins TRBV21-1 to TRBJ1-1; TRBD1, the table's D call, was not compared with the DNA. TRBV21-1 is a documented pseudogene. The CDR3 loop spans 14 amino acids. DNA of the CDR3: TGTGCCGGCCCGGACAGGTATATGGACACTGAAGCTTTCTTT. Its translation: CAGPDRYMDTEAFF.

This clonotype was detected a few times. V and J are TRBV18 and TRBJ2-5; 11 bases fit TRBD1. The CDR3 extends over 21 amino acids. Germline loops: CDR1 KGHSH, CDR2 LQKENI. Losses at the gene ends were 1 base for V and 4 bases for J; bases not matched to a gene: 20. CDR3 sequence reads: CASSPLRTGGTGGSYRETQYF. The CDR3 DNA is TGTGCCAGCTCACCACTCCGGACAGGGGGCACGGGCGGGAGTTATCGAGAGACCCAGTACTTC. Full variable domain (rest looked up from reference TRBV18 and TRBJ2-5): NAGVMQNPRHLVRRRGQEARLRCSPMKGHSHVYWYRQLPEEGLKFMVYLQKENIIDESGMPKERFSAEFPKEGPSILRIQQVVRGDSAAYFCASSPLRTGGTGGSYRETQYFGPGTRLLVL.

This clonotype was seen a handful of times. This chain links TRBV20-1 with TRBJ2-1, with 10 bases fitting TRBD2. Germline V lookup: CDR1 DFQATT, CDR2 SNEGSKA (reference sequence). This CDR3 is built from 16 residues. V gave up 6 bases and J gave up 7 bases; unmatched junction bases: 15. CDR3 nucleotide sequence: TGCAGTGCCCCCGGGACAGCGGGAGGGCCAGGGAATGAGCAGTTCTTC. This translates into CSAPGTAGGPGNEQFF.

J is TRBJ2-7 and V is TRBV20-1; 7 bases map to TRBD1. CDR1 DFQATT and CDR2 SNEGSKA come from the germline V gene (reference sequence). The V and J ends lost 5 bases and 0 bases, in that order; junction bases with no gene match: 4. CDR3 length: 13 amino acids. The CDR3 protein is CSAGDSSSYEQYF. The CDR3 DNA reads TGCAGTGCTGGGGACAGCAGCTCCTACGAGCAGTACTTC.

This sequence joins TRBV29-1 and TRBJ2-5; weak D call: TRBD1 (5 bases). V was pared by 7 bases and J by 7 bases, with 19 bases between. CDR1 and CDR2 (germline): SQVTM, ANQGSEA. There are 13 residues in the CDR3. The CDR3 here is CSAIGHGDGTQYF. CDR3 nucleotide sequence: TGCAGCGCAATCGGACACGGCGATGGGACCCAGTACTTC.